Presented here are 17 T cell receptor beta chains from one specimen sequenced in a study of cytomegalovirus exposure and HLA in healthy donors. 60 Vbeta and 13 Jbeta primers were used in PCR. Generated by immunoSEQ multiplex PCR, the TCRdb table keeps only in-frame clones and is missing some. There are around 100,000 clones in the sample; approximately 74% occur only once, and around 4.3% lies in the top ten. Material for sequencing was PBMCs. The receptors were sampled from a woman aged 40 to 50 in good health and CMV-seropositive.

J is TRBJ2-3 and V is TRBV10-3, with 13 nucleotides matching TRBD2. J lost 4 bases, V lost 5 bases, and 6 bases had no gene match. There are 16 residues in the CDR3. Germline assignment: CDR1 ENHRY and CDR2 SYGVKD. CDR3 coding DNA: TGTGCCATCAGTAGTACTAGCGGGGGGGCTGCAGATACGCAGTATTTT. This sequence encodes CAISSTSGGAADTQYF.

The rearrangement uses TRBV30 and TRBJ1-5; D is unclear. Germline CDR1 is GTSNPN and CDR2 is SVGIG (reference sequence). Trimming removed 2 bases from V and 5 bases from J, with 10 bases in between. The CDR3 is 13 residues long. The CDR3 nucleotides read TGTGCCTGGAGTAAAGGGCGGGATCAGCCCCAGCATTTT. Protein sequence: CAWSKGRDQPQHF.

This clone was recorded only once. The V call is TRBV9, the J call TRBJ2-1; no reliable D call. Germline loops: CDR1 SGDLS, CDR2 YYNGEE. Trimming pared 2 bases from V and 4 bases from J, leaving 13 bases between. There are 15 residues in the CDR3. The CDR3, as DNA: TGTGCCAGCAGCGTGTCCAGCGAACATTACAATGAGCAGTTCTTC. Protein product: CASSVSSEHYNEQFF. The complete variable domain, with remaining parts taken from reference TRBV9 and TRBJ2-1, reads DSGVTQTPKHLITATGQRVTLRCSPRSGDLSVYWYQQSLDQGLQFLIQYYNGEERAKGNILERFSAQQFPDLHSELNLSSLELGDSALYFCASSVSSEHYNEQFFGPGTRLTVL.

This rearrangement joins TRBV7-9 to TRBJ2-1; 9 nucleotides agree with TRBD2. Germline values: CDR1 SEHNR, CDR2 FQNEAQ (reference sequence). J lost 2 bases, V lost 10 bases, and 3 bases had no gene match. The CDR3 totals 13 residues. DNA of the CDR3: TGTGCCACCGGGACTAGCACCTACAATGAGCAGTTCTTC. Protein sequence: CATGTSTYNEQFF.

The chain employs TRBV4-2 and TRBJ2-5; weak D call: TRBD1 (6 bases). Deletions cut 3 bases from V and 5 bases from J, with 16 bases between. The CDR3 extends over 15 amino acids. Germline assignment: CDR1 LGHNA and CDR2 YNFKEQ. The CDR3 coding sequence is TGTGCCAGCAGCCAGAAGGGTGGGGGCGGGGAGACCCAGTACTTC. Translation: CASSQKGGGGETQYF.

The chain uses TRBV18 and TRBJ2-7; D uncertain. Trimming took off 0 bases at V and 5 bases at J, with 8 bases between the two ends. CDR1 KGHSH and CDR2 LQKENI come from the germline V gene. The CDR3 consists of 13 residues. The CDR3 nucleotides are TGTGCCAGCTCACCACCTAGCACCCACGAGCAGTACTTC. Protein product: CASSPPSTHEQYF.

Regarding this clone: Other DNA sequences in this specimen translate into the identical CDR3. This sequence joins TRBV6-5 and TRBJ1-1; D remains ambiguous. The CDR3 runs 14 residues. Germline-derived CDR1 and CDR2 are MNHEY and SVGAGI. Trimming cost V 8 bases and J 0 bases, with 13 bases left between them. CDR3 residues: CASWEGLVNTEAFF. CDR3 coding DNA: TGTGCCAGCTGGGAGGGCCTTGTGAACACTGAAGCTTTCTTT.

J is TRBJ1-2 and V is TRBV4-2; tentative D call: TRBD1 (6 bases). CDR1 is LGHNA, CDR2 YNFKEQ, per germline. V was shortened by 3 bases and J by 3 bases, with 17 bases between the two germline ends. The CDR3 sequence is 16 residues long. DNA of the CDR3: TGTGCCAGCAGCCAGGGTCTGGGGGGGCGCGACTATGGCTACACCTTC. Its protein product is CASSQGLGGRDYGYTF.

The rearrangement uses TRBV25-1 and TRBJ1-1; D not certain. The V gene's germline CDR1 is MGHDK and CDR2 SYGVNS. V lost 8 bases and J lost 1, with 14 bases in between. The CDR3 consists of 14 residues. CDR3 coding DNA: TGTGCCAGCTCTCTTAATACACCGAACACTGAAGCTTTCTTT. The encoded protein is CASSLNTPNTEAFF.

The V call is TRBV10-1, the J call TRBJ1-1, with D possibly matching TRBD1 (5 bases). Germline V lookup: CDR1 WNHNN, CDR2 SYGVQD (reference sequence). This CDR3 is 15 amino acids long. Trimming cost V 8 bases and J 1 base, with 17 bases left between them. CDR3 amino acids: CASLGPSSENTEAFF. CDR3 DNA: TGCGCCAGCCTGGGGCCCTCCTCCGAGAACACTGAAGCTTTCTTT.

The rearrangement joins TRBV5-8 to TRBJ2-3, with D perhaps TRBD1 (5 bases). Germline values: CDR1 SGHTS, CDR2 YDEGEE. The germline V and J ends were trimmed by 3 bases and 6 bases, with 11 bases remaining between them. CDR3 size: 13 residues. The chain's CDR3 is CASSSGHGDTQYF. The CDR3 region has the DNA TGTGCCAGCAGCTCCGGACACGGTGATACGCAGTATTTT.

This clone is a singleton in its sample. This chain connects TRBV7-2 to TRBJ1-2; D unclear. From germline, CDR1 is SGHTA and CDR2 FQGNSA. V lost 2 bases, J lost 0 bases, and 7 bases lay in between. The CDR3 runs 14 residues. The CDR3 DNA follows: TGTGCCAGCAGCTTAATTTCCTCTAACTATGGCTACACCTTC. Its protein product is CASSLISSNYGYTF.

This chain joins TRBV19 and TRBJ1-2; 10 bases are a match to TRBD1. The ends lost 5 bases at V and 4 bases at J; junction bases unmatched: 13. This CDR3 spans 17 amino acids. The germline CDR1 and CDR2 sequences are LNHDA and SQIVND (reference sequence). CDR3 loop: CASSQGGTGVWAYGYTF. In DNA, the CDR3 is TGTGCCAGTAGTCAGGGGGGGACAGGGGTTTGGGCCTATGGCTACACCTTC.

The chain joins TRBV18 to TRBJ2-7; TRBD2 aligns across 8 bases. Germline V gene data show CDR1 as KGHSH and CDR2 as LQKENI. Losses at the gene ends were 0 bases for V and 3 bases for J; bases not matched to a gene: 10. The CDR3 contains 17 residues. CDR3 in DNA: TGTGCCAGCTCACCACCGATTAGCGGGAAAGAAGACTACGAGCAGTACTTC. Translation: CASSPPISGKEDYEQYF.

The chain is built from TRBV27 and TRBJ2-3; 11 nucleotides align to TRBD1. Looked up from germline, CDR1 is MNHEY and CDR2 is SMNVEV (reference sequence). This CDR3 contains 16 residues. Trimming cost V 5 bases and J 3 bases; bases outside gene matches: 7. CDR3 protein: CASSHGQGALTDTQYF. In DNA, the CDR3 is TGTGCCAGCAGTCACGGACAGGGGGCGTTGACAGATACGCAGTATTTT.

The V call is TRBV6-6, the J call TRBJ2-3, with 9 bases aligning to TRBD2. J was trimmed by 5 bases and V by 2 bases; bases with no gene match: 5. Germline CDR1 MNHNY, CDR2 SVGAGI (reference sequence). This CDR3 comprises 15 residues. Written as DNA, the CDR3 is TGTGCCAGCAGTTACGGCATGACTAGCGGAGATACGCAGTATTTT. This translates into CASSYGMTSGDTQYF.

CDR3 in DNA: TGTGCCAGCACTAACCAACCGGGACAGGGAGAGCAGTACTTC. This gives the protein CASTNQPGQGEQYF. The rearrangement links TRBV11-2 to TRBJ2-7; 9 bases line up with TRBD1. V shed 7 bases, J shed 7 bases, and the junction held 11 bases outside the gene matches. The CDR3 contains 14 residues. Looked up from germline, CDR1 is SGHAT and CDR2 is FQNNGV.